Below, 2 T cell receptor beta chains from the same sample are listed, as sequenced in a study of cytomegalovirus exposure and HLA in healthy donors. The data were produced by immunoSEQ multiplex PCR, yet TCRdb's version contains in-frame clones alone and is incomplete. The profile shows roughly 330,000 clones, about 90% of them singletons. Sequenced sample: PBMCs. These receptors were collected from a young woman in good health and CMV-seropositive.

V gene TRBV19 combines with J gene TRBJ1-1; D ambiguous. The CDR3 is made up of 12 amino acids. The V end was cut by 2 bases, the J end by 2 bases, with 3 bases between. CDR1 LNHDA and CDR2 SQIVND come from the germline V gene (reference sequence). The chain's CDR3 is CASSISNTEAFF. CDR3 sequence (DNA): TGTGCCAGTAGTATATCCAACACTGAAGCTTTCTTT.

This clone was picked up one time. The rearrangement links TRBV5-1 to TRBJ2-1; TRBD1 or TRBD2 may be the D gene (5 bases each). CDR1 SGHRS and CDR2 YFSETQ come from the germline V gene. CDR3 length: 16 residues. V lost 1 base, J lost 3 bases, and 14 bases lay in between. The CDR3 DNA is TGCGCCAGCAGCTTGCGGGACGCAGGTTACTACAATGAGCAGTTCTTC. Amino acid sequence: CASSLRDAGYYNEQFF.